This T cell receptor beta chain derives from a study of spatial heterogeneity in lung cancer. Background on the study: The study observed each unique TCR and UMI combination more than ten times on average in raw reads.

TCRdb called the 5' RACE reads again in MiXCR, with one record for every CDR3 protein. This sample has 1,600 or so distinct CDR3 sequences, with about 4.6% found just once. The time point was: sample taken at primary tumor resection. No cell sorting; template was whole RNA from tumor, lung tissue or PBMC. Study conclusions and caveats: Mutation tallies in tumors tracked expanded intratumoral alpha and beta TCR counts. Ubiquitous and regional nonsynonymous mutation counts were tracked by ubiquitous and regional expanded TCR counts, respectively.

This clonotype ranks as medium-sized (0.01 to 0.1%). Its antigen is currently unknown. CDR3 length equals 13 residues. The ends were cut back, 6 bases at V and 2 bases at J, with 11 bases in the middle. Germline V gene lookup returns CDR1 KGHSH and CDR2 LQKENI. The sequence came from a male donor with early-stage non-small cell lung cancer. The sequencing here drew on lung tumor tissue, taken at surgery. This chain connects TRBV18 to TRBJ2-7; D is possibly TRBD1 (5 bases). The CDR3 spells CASSLTGAYEQYF. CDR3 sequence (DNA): TGTGCCAGCTCCCTAACAGGAGCCTACGAGCAGTACTTC. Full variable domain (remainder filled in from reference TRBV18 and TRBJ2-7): NAGVMQNPRHLVRRRGQEARLRCSPMKGHSHVYWYRQLPEEGLKFMVYLQKENIIDESGMPKERFSAEFPKEGPSILRIQQVVRGDSAAYFCASSLTGAYEQYFGPGTRLTVT.